The 17 T cell receptor beta chains reported below all come from one sample, sequenced in a study of blood T cell repertoires in COVID-19. TCRdb's copy holds only in-frame clones and misses some; the assay was immunoSEQ multiplex PCR. The sample yields 250,000 to 300,000 clones, roughly 91% seen once. The specimen was peripheral blood. Receptors originate from a woman aged 40 to 50 who had recovered from COVID-19.

V and J are TRBV14 and TRBJ2-4, with 13 bases fitting TRBD2. This CDR3 contains 19 residues. V gave up 4 bases and J gave up 5 bases; unmatched junction bases: 14. The germline gives CDR1 SGHDN, CDR2 FVKESK. CDR3 DNA: TGTGCCAGCAGCCCAACTAGCGGGAGGGCCGCGGGCGGGGAAAACATTCAGTACTTC. It codes for CASSPTSGRAAGGENIQYF.

The CDR3 reads CATSTVRGGANYGYTF. The CDR3 region has the DNA TGTGCCACCAGCACCGTGCGGGGCGGGGCTAACTATGGCTACACCTTC. The chain links TRBV24-1 to TRBJ1-2; D possibly corresponds to TRBD1 (5 bases). Trimming took 7 bases from V and 0 from J, leaving 17 bases between them. This CDR3 is 16 amino acids long. The V gene's germline CDR1 is KGHDR and CDR2 SFDVKD.

This chain uses TRBV2 with TRBJ1-4; the D is unclear. The V gene's germline CDR1 is SNHLY and CDR2 FYNNEI. The CDR3 runs 14 residues. V lost 7 bases, J lost 0 bases, and 9 bases lay in between. DNA for the CDR3: TGTGCCAGCAAGCGTTGGGCAACTAATGAAAAACTGTTTTTT. As protein: CASKRWATNEKLFF.

The chain uses TRBV15 and TRBJ2-5; TRBD2 aligns across 11 bases. Trimming at V came to 0 bases and at J to 4 bases, leaving 7 bases not matched to a gene. The CDR3 totals 17 residues. The V gene's germline CDR1 is LNHNV and CDR2 YYDKDF (reference sequence). CDR3 region: CATSRDLTSGRAETQYF. CDR3 in DNA: TGTGCCACCAGCAGAGATCTCACTAGCGGGAGAGCAGAGACCCAGTACTTC. The complete variable domain, with remaining parts taken from reference TRBV15 and TRBJ2-5, reads DAMVIQNPRYQVTQFGKPVTLSCSQTLNHNVMYWYQQKSSQAPKLLFHYYDKDFNNEADTPDNFQSRRPNTSFCFLDIRSPGLGDTAMYLCATSRDLTSGRAETQYFGPGTRLLVL.

This chain uses TRBV7-2 with TRBJ2-3, with 8 bases aligning to TRBD2. The CDR3 runs to 18 residues. J was trimmed by 2 bases and V by 4 bases; bases with no gene match: 14. CDR1 is SGHTA, CDR2 FQGNSA, per germline. The CDR3 sequence is CASSSPRGLGGITDTQYF. For the CDR3, the DNA is TGTGCCAGCAGCTCACCAAGGGGACTAGGGGGAATCACAGATACGCAGTATTTT.

The chain carries TRBV9 and TRBJ2-1; 12 nucleotides match TRBD2. Trimming at V came to 4 bases and at J to 8 bases, leaving 4 bases not matched to a gene. This CDR3 is built from 14 residues. Germline V gives CDR1 SGDLS, CDR2 YYNGEE. CDR3 sequence: CASSTSGRTDEQFF. The CDR3, as DNA: TGTGCCAGCAGCACTAGCGGGAGGACGGATGAGCAGTTCTTC.

The rearrangement links TRBV3-1 (or the pseudogene TRBV3-2) to TRBJ1-5, with TRBD1 matching 8 bases. CDR3 length: 15 residues. CDR1 and CDR2 (germline): LGHDT, YNNKEL (reference sequence). With 1 base clipped from V and 3 bases from J, the junction kept 2 bases outside the gene matches. The CDR3 protein is CASSQGQGHNQPQHF. The CDR3 region has the DNA TGTGCCAGCAGCCAAGGACAGGGGCACAATCAGCCCCAGCATTTT.

The rearrangement links TRBV6-5 to TRBJ2-1, with TRBD2 matching over 9 bases. The junction had 7 bases not matched to a gene; V was cut back by 4 bases and J by 6 bases. The CDR3 spans 15 residues. The V gene's germline CDR1 is MNHEY and CDR2 SVGAGI. The CDR3 here is CASSWGSGSFNEQFF. CDR3 nucleotide sequence: TGTGCCAGCAGTTGGGGTAGCGGGAGCTTCAATGAGCAGTTCTTC.

The chain combines TRBV5-5 with TRBJ2-2; D possibly corresponds to TRBD2 (7 bases). The CDR3 spans 16 residues. Germline CDR1 reads SGHKS; CDR2 reads YYEKEE (reference sequence). Trimming cost V 1 base and J 4 bases, with 14 bases left between them. Here the CDR3 reads CASSLFGGQGTGELFF. The DNA of the CDR3 is TGTGCCAGCAGCTTGTTCGGGGGGCAGGGCACCGGGGAGCTGTTTTTT.

This chain links TRBV27 with TRBJ1-2; the match to TRBD1 covers 10 bases. Germline CDR1 and CDR2: MNHEY and SMNVEV (reference sequence). Unmatched junction bases numbered 7, after V lost 8 bases and J lost 4 bases. The CDR3 loop spans 14 amino acids. The CDR3, as DNA: TGTGCCAGCGGACCGGGACAGGGGCGCTATGGCTACACCTTC. It specifies CASGPGQGRYGYTF.

The chain recombines TRBV10-3 with TRBJ1-2; 7 nucleotides align to TRBD1. The J segment lost 6 bases and the V segment lost 7 bases, leaving 8 bases of the junction unmatched. This CDR3 is 13 amino acids long. CDR1 is ENHRY and CDR2 is SYGVKD in the germline V gene. CDR3 in DNA: TGTGCCATCATGGGAGGCAGGGGGAATGGCTACACCTTC. Its protein product is CAIMGGRGNGYTF.

The chain has TRBV11-2 and TRBJ1-5, with 8 positions matching TRBD1. Germline loops: CDR1 SGHAT, CDR2 FQNNGV. With 1 base clipped from V and 7 bases from J, the junction kept 6 bases outside the gene matches. There are 15 residues in the CDR3. The CDR3 coding sequence is TGTGCCAGCAGCTTAGGGGACAGGCCAGGACAGCCCCAGCATTTT. As protein: CASSLGDRPGQPQHF.

V gene TRBV7-2 combines with J gene TRBJ2-5; 10 bases agree with TRBD2. CDR3 length: 16 residues. With 5 bases clipped from V and 5 bases from J, the junction kept 11 bases outside the gene matches. Germline V gives CDR1 SGHTA, CDR2 FQGNSA. CDR3: CASSPGPSGSGETQYF. CDR3 DNA sequence: TGTGCCAGCAGCCCAGGCCCTAGCGGGAGTGGGGAGACCCAGTACTTC.

This chain joins TRBV5-1 and TRBJ2-7; TRBD1 matches at 8 bases. The J segment lost 6 bases and the V segment lost 7 bases, leaving 12 bases of the junction unmatched. The CDR3 is 14 residues long. Germline V gene data show CDR1 as SGHRS and CDR2 as YFSETQ. CDR3 sequence (DNA): TGCGCCAGCCCGCGCCTACAGGGGGAGTGCGAGCAGTACGTC. This sequence encodes CASPRLQGECEQYV.

The CDR3 reads CASTPGNTEAFF. CDR3 bases: TGTGCCAGCACTCCAGGGAACACTGAAGCTTTCTTT. The J gene is TRBJ1-1, the V gene TRBV11-3; no clear D. This CDR3 has 12 amino acids. Per germline, CDR1 SGHNT and CDR2 YENEEA. Between the trimmed V and J ends, which lost 7 bases and 1 base, there was a span of 7 bases.

The chain links TRBV12-5 to TRBJ2-2; D is unclear. This CDR3 contains 13 residues. V lost 1 base, J lost 4 bases, and 4 bases lay in between. Germline assignment: CDR1 LGHNT and CDR2 FRNRAP. The CDR3 nucleotides are TGTGCTAGTGGTTTGGACTCCACCGGGGAGCTGTTTTTT. Encoded protein: CASGLDSTGELFF.

V is TRBV12-2 and J is TRBJ2-3; no check of the table's D call, TRBD1, against the DNA was made. TRBV12-2 is classified as a pseudogene. CDR3 length equals 15 residues. CDR3: CASRLIGTGTDTQYF. The CDR3 bases are TGTGCAAGTCGCTTAATAGGGACAGGCACAGATACGCAGTATTTT.